These T cell receptor beta chains were read from a single sample in a study of blood T cell repertoires in COVID-19. Generated by immunoSEQ multiplex PCR, the TCRdb table keeps only in-frame clones and is missing some. The sample lists about 310,000 clones, roughly 86% seen once, with about 8.9% in the top ten. Sequenced material: PBMCs or T cells enriched from blood (not recorded which). These receptors all stem from a woman under 30 who had recovered from COVID-19. Both conserved end residues are part of each CDR3. Each record gives: J gene, V gene, D gene, clone size, CDR3 protein, CDR3 DNA. A D gene is named only where the DNA matches it firmly. The size field is filled for only some rows; it gives once, few, many or a size class.

j_call: TRBJ2-7
v_call: TRBV14
d_call: TRBD2
clone_size: .
cdr3_aa: CASSPLWGRANYEQYF
cdr3_nt: TGTGCCAGCAGCCCTCTTTGGGGGAGGGCCAACTACGAGCAGTACTTC

j_call: TRBJ1-2
v_call: TRBV9
d_call: .
clone_size: few
cdr3_aa: CASSATLGANYGYTF
cdr3_nt: TGTGCCAGCAGCGCAACTCTCGGGGCTAACTATGGCTACACCTTC

j_call: TRBJ2-5
v_call: TRBV6-5
d_call: .
clone_size: .
cdr3_aa: CASRRQDSETQYF
cdr3_nt: TGTGCCAGCAGACGACAGGACTCAGAGACCCAGTACTTC

j_call: TRBJ1-2
v_call: TRBV28
d_call: .
clone_size: .
cdr3_aa: CASKLGGDYGYTF
cdr3_nt: TGTGCCAGCAAACTAGGGGGGGACTATGGCTACACCTTC

j_call: TRBJ2-7
v_call: TRBV6-5
d_call: .
clone_size: .
cdr3_aa: CASSYSRGSSYEQYF
cdr3_nt: TGTGCCAGCAGTTACTCGAGAGGGAGCTCCTACGAGCAGTACTTC

j_call: TRBJ2-5
v_call: TRBV5-1
d_call: TRBD2
clone_size: .
cdr3_aa: CASSFSGGQETQYF
cdr3_nt: TGCGCCAGCAGCTTTTCGGGGGGCCAAGAGACCCAGTACTTC

j_call: TRBJ2-7
v_call: TRBV9
d_call: TRBD1
clone_size: .
cdr3_aa: CASSVAGTGGHHEQYF
cdr3_nt: TGTGCCAGCAGCGTAGCTGGGACAGGGGGGCACCACGAGCAGTACTTC

j_call: TRBJ2-3
v_call: TRBV6-5
d_call: TRBD2
clone_size: once
cdr3_aa: CASTSSAGGHGTQYF
cdr3_nt: TGTGCCAGTACCTCTTCAGCGGGGGGACACGGCACGCAGTATTTT

j_call: TRBJ2-3
v_call: TRBV29-1
d_call: .
clone_size: once
cdr3_aa: CSALDSAPDTQYF
cdr3_nt: TGCAGCGCCTTGGACAGCGCCCCAGATACGCAGTATTTT

j_call: TRBJ2-1
v_call: TRBV7-2
d_call: .
clone_size: .
cdr3_aa: CASSLKPWGGPPHNEQFF
cdr3_nt: TGTGCCAGCAGCTTAAAACCTTGGGGGGGGCCCCCCCACAATGAGCAGTTCTTC

j_call: TRBJ1-1
v_call: TRBV7-2
d_call: TRBD1
clone_size: .
cdr3_aa: CASSWGQGEGTEAFF
cdr3_nt: TGTGCCAGCAGTTGGGGACAGGGGGAAGGCACTGAAGCTTTCTTT

j_call: TRBJ2-7
v_call: TRBV5-1
d_call: TRBD1
clone_size: once
cdr3_aa: CASSLGTLGQGPEQYF
cdr3_nt: TGCGCCAGCAGCTTGGGCACCCTGGGACAGGGGCCCGAGCAGTACTTC

j_call: TRBJ1-3
v_call: TRBV4-2
d_call: .
clone_size: .
cdr3_aa: CASSQDLPNTIYF
cdr3_nt: TGTGCCAGCAGCCAAGACCTTCCAAACACCATATATTTT

j_call: TRBJ1-1
v_call: TRBV7-2
d_call: TRBD1
clone_size: .
cdr3_aa: CASSLQGVRTEAFF
cdr3_nt: TGTGCCAGCAGCTTACAGGGGGTTCGCACTGAAGCTTTCTTT

j_call: TRBJ2-3
v_call: TRBV27
d_call: TRBD1
clone_size: .
cdr3_aa: CASSALRDRLTGTDTQYF
cdr3_nt: TGTGCCAGCAGTGCACTCCGGGACAGATTGACGGGCACAGATACGCAGTATTTT

j_call: TRBJ2-7
v_call: TRBV7-2
d_call: TRBD2
clone_size: .
cdr3_aa: CASSIAGGYQPEQYF
cdr3_nt: TGTGCCAGTTCGATAGCGGGAGGTTATCAGCCGGAGCAGTACTTC

j_call: TRBJ1-1
v_call: TRBV3-1/TRBV3-2
d_call: .
clone_size: .
cdr3_aa: CASSQAHSYGEAFF
cdr3_nt: TGTGCCAGCAGCCAAGCCCACAGCTACGGTGAAGCTTTCTTT

j_call: TRBJ1-1
v_call: TRBV19
d_call: TRBD1
clone_size: .
cdr3_aa: CASIPGRGQVNTEAFF
cdr3_nt: TGTGCCAGTATCCCCGGAAGGGGACAGGTGAACACTGAAGCTTTCTTT

j_call: TRBJ2-1
v_call: TRBV3-1/TRBV3-2
d_call: TRBD2
clone_size: few
cdr3_aa: CASSPPTSGGSTEQFF
cdr3_nt: TGTGCCAGCAGCCCCCCCACTAGCGGGGGATCAACGGAGCAGTTCTTC

j_call: TRBJ1-5
v_call: TRBV7-8
d_call: TRBD1
clone_size: once
cdr3_aa: CASSYYDRGNQPQHF
cdr3_nt: TGTGCCAGCAGCTACTATGACAGGGGGAATCAGCCCCAGCATTTT

j_call: TRBJ1-2
v_call: TRBV19
d_call: .
clone_size: .
cdr3_aa: CASRSRENYGYTF
cdr3_nt: TGTGCCAGCCGGTCGCGAGAGAATTATGGCTACACCTTC

j_call: TRBJ2-6
v_call: TRBV7-2
d_call: .
clone_size: .
cdr3_aa: CASSLDFGANVLTF
cdr3_nt: TGTGCCAGCAGCTTAGACTTCGGGGCCAACGTCCTGACTTTC

j_call: TRBJ2-3
v_call: TRBV24-1
d_call: TRBD2
clone_size: .
cdr3_aa: CATSDPGLAGGPPDTQYF
cdr3_nt: TGTGCCACCAGTGACCCGGGACTAGCGGGAGGGCCCCCAGATACGCAGTATTTT

j_call: TRBJ1-1
v_call: TRBV29-1
d_call: .
clone_size: .
cdr3_aa: CSGQTGTEAFF
cdr3_nt: TGCAGCGGTCAAACAGGGACTGAAGCTTTCTTT

j_call: TRBJ2-3
v_call: TRBV5-6
d_call: .
clone_size: .
cdr3_aa: CASSNQMTVTSTDTQYF
cdr3_nt: TGTGCCAGCAGCAATCAGATGACAGTTACTAGCACAGATACGCAGTATTTT

j_call: TRBJ2-1
v_call: TRBV7-9
d_call: .
clone_size: .
cdr3_aa: CATQRSNEQFF
cdr3_nt: TGTGCCACCCAGAGGTCCAATGAGCAGTTCTTC

j_call: TRBJ1-1
v_call: TRBV30
d_call: .
clone_size: .
cdr3_aa: CAWSVGGVGTEAFF
cdr3_nt: TGTGCCTGGAGTGTTGGGGGCGTAGGGACTGAAGCTTTCTTT

j_call: TRBJ2-1
v_call: TRBV3-1/TRBV3-2
d_call: TRBD2
clone_size: .
cdr3_aa: CASSLWGGWNSGGAEVSQFF
cdr3_nt: TGTGCCAGCAGCCTTTGGGGTGGATGGAATAGCGGGGGGGCTGAGGTTAGTCAGTTCTTC

j_call: TRBJ2-5
v_call: TRBV15
d_call: TRBD2
clone_size: .
cdr3_aa: CATSRAGNGRETQYF
cdr3_nt: TGTGCCACCAGCAGAGCGGGGAACGGGAGGGAGACCCAGTACTTC

j_call: TRBJ2-5
v_call: TRBV5-4
d_call: .
clone_size: once
cdr3_aa: CASSLPGGAEKETQYF
cdr3_nt: TGTGCCAGCAGCTTGCCCGGAGGAGCGGAAAAAGAGACCCAGTACTTC

j_call: TRBJ1-5
v_call: TRBV28
d_call: .
clone_size: .
cdr3_aa: CASRARGFQPQHF
cdr3_nt: TGTGCCAGCAGAGCTAGGGGTTTTCAGCCCCAGCATTTT

j_call: TRBJ1-2
v_call: TRBV7-2
d_call: TRBD1
clone_size: .
cdr3_aa: CASSLGQGELYGYTF
cdr3_nt: TGTGCCAGCAGCTTAGGACAGGGGGAGCTATATGGCTACACCTTC

j_call: TRBJ2-7
v_call: TRBV5-1
d_call: TRBD1
clone_size: .
cdr3_aa: CASSFTGDAYEQYF
cdr3_nt: TGCGCCAGCAGCTTTACAGGGGATGCCTACGAGCAGTACTTC

j_call: TRBJ2-3
v_call: TRBV5-1
d_call: TRBD2
clone_size: .
cdr3_aa: CASSSRLATTDTQYF
cdr3_nt: TGCGCCAGCAGCTCGAGACTAGCGACAACAGATACGCAGTATTTT

j_call: TRBJ1-6
v_call: TRBV19
d_call: .
clone_size: .
cdr3_aa: CASSIAQQGALHF
cdr3_nt: TGTGCCAGTAGTATAGCCCAACAGGGAGCCCTCCACTTT

j_call: TRBJ2-7
v_call: TRBV6-1
d_call: .
clone_size: .
cdr3_aa: CASSEVEGLEQYF
cdr3_nt: TGTGCCAGCAGTGAAGTTGAGGGCCTCGAGCAGTACTTC

j_call: TRBJ2-3
v_call: TRBV21-1
d_call: .
clone_size: once
cdr3_aa: CASSKAGLAGHDTQYF
cdr3_nt: TGTGCCAGCAGCAAAGCCGGACTAGCGGGACACGATACGCAGTATTTT

j_call: TRBJ2-1
v_call: TRBV2
d_call: TRBD2
clone_size: .
cdr3_aa: CASRLRTSGRAGEQFF
cdr3_nt: TGTGCCAGCAGGCTCCGGACTAGCGGGAGGGCTGGTGAGCAGTTCTTC

j_call: TRBJ2-5
v_call: TRBV9
d_call: TRBD2
clone_size: .
cdr3_aa: CASSDYLSGGEETQYF
cdr3_nt: TGTGCCAGCAGTGACTATCTTAGCGGGGGAGAAGAGACCCAGTACTTC

j_call: TRBJ1-1
v_call: TRBV5-6
d_call: .
clone_size: .
cdr3_aa: CASSLSGPEAFF
cdr3_nt: TGTGCCAGCAGCTTGTCTGGGCCGGAAGCTTTCTTT

j_call: TRBJ1-1
v_call: TRBV18
d_call: .
clone_size: .
cdr3_aa: CASSPYAGREAFF
cdr3_nt: TGTGCCAGCTCACCTTACGCAGGGCGTGAAGCTTTCTTT

j_call: TRBJ1-2
v_call: TRBV19
d_call: TRBD1
clone_size: .
cdr3_aa: CASSQIGQGSFNYGYTF
cdr3_nt: TGTGCCAGTAGTCAAATCGGACAGGGAAGTTTTAACTATGGCTACACCTTC

j_call: TRBJ1-5
v_call: TRBV27
d_call: .
clone_size: .
cdr3_aa: CASSSGQRNQPQHF
cdr3_nt: TGTGCCAGCAGCTCCGGACAGCGCAATCAGCCCCAGCATTTT

j_call: TRBJ1-1
v_call: TRBV12-3/TRBV12-4
d_call: TRBD1
clone_size: .
cdr3_aa: CASSLTGSTEAFF
cdr3_nt: TGTGCCAGCAGTTTGACAGGGAGCACTGAAGCTTTCTTT

j_call: TRBJ2-3
v_call: TRBV5-1
d_call: .
clone_size: .
cdr3_aa: CASSFDISTDTQYF
cdr3_nt: TGCGCCAGCAGCTTCGACATTAGCACAGATACGCAGTATTTT

j_call: TRBJ1-4
v_call: TRBV2
d_call: .
clone_size: .
cdr3_aa: CASRGRGPRTNEKLFF
cdr3_nt: TGTGCCAGCAGGGGGAGGGGCCCGAGGACTAATGAAAAACTGTTTTTT

j_call: TRBJ2-3
v_call: TRBV5-8
d_call: .
clone_size: .
cdr3_aa: CASSHDSADTQYF
cdr3_nt: TGTGCCAGCAGTCACGACAGTGCAGATACGCAGTATTTT

j_call: TRBJ1-2
v_call: TRBV6-5
d_call: .
clone_size: .
cdr3_aa: CASSYRVGAIYGYTF
cdr3_nt: TGTGCCAGCAGTTACCGGGTGGGGGCGATCTATGGCTACACCTTC

j_call: TRBJ2-7
v_call: TRBV12-3/TRBV12-4
d_call: TRBD2
clone_size: .
cdr3_aa: CASSPGTSRQYF
cdr3_nt: TGTGCCAGCAGTCCCGGGACTAGCCGGCAGTACTTC

j_call: TRBJ2-6
v_call: TRBV7-2
d_call: .
clone_size: .
cdr3_aa: CASSLAVRSSGANVLTF
cdr3_nt: TGTGCCAGCAGCTTAGCGGTCCGCAGCTCTGGGGCCAACGTCCTGACTTTC

j_call: TRBJ1-6
v_call: TRBV27
d_call: TRBD1
clone_size: .
cdr3_aa: CASSFGTGGVSPLHF
cdr3_nt: TGTGCCAGCAGTTTCGGGACAGGGGGCGTTTCACCCCTCCACTTT

j_call: TRBJ2-1
v_call: TRBV5-1
d_call: TRBD2
clone_size: .
cdr3_aa: CASSGSGESYNEQFF
cdr3_nt: TGCGCCAGCAGCGGAAGCGGGGAATCCTACAATGAGCAGTTCTTC

j_call: TRBJ1-4
v_call: TRBV28
d_call: TRBD1
clone_size: .
cdr3_aa: CASSNAFGTGEYTTNEKLFF
cdr3_nt: TGTGCCAGCAGTAACGCCTTTGGGACAGGCGAGTATACAACTAATGAAAAACTGTTTTTT

j_call: TRBJ1-1
v_call: TRBV20-1
d_call: .
clone_size: .
cdr3_aa: CSAKGDEKAFF
cdr3_nt: TGCAGTGCTAAGGGGGATGAAAAAGCTTTCTTT

j_call: TRBJ2-7
v_call: TRBV5-4
d_call: TRBD2
clone_size: .
cdr3_aa: CASKPGLAASEQYF
cdr3_nt: TGTGCCAGCAAACCGGGACTAGCCGCGAGCGAGCAGTACTTC